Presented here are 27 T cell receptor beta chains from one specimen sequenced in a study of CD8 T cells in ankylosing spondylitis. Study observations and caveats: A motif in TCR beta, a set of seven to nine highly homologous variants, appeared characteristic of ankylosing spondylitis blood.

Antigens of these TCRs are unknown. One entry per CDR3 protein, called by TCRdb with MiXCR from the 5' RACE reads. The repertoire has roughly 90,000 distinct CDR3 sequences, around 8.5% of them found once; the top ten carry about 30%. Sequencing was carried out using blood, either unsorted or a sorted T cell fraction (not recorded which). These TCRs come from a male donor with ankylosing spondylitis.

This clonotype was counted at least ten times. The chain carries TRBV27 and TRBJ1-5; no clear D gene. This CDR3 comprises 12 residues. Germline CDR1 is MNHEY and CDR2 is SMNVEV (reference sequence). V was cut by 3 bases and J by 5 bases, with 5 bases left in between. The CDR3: CASSFQDQPQHF. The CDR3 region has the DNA TGTGCCAGCAGTTTTCAGGATCAGCCCCAGCATTTT.

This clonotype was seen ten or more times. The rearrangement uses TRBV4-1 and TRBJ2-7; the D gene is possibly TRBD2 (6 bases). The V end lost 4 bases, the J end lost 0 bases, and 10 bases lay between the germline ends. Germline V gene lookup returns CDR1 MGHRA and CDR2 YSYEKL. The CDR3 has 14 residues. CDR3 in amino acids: CASSPWTTSYEQYF. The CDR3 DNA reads TGCGCCAGCAGCCCCTGGACTACCTCCTACGAGCAGTACTTC.

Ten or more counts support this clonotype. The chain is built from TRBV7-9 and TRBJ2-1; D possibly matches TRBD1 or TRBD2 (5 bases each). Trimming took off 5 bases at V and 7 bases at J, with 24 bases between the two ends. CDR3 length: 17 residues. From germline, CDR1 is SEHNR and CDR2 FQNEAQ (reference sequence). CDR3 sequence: CASSPKDLGTRRNEQFF. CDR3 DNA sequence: TGTGCCAGCAGCCCGAAGGACTTGGGGACGCGGAGGAATGAGCAGTTCTTC.

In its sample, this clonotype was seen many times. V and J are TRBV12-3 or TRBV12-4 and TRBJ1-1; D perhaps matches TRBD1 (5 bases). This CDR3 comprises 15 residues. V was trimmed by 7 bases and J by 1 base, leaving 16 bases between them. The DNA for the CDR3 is TGTGCCAGCATTTCCTATCCAGGACAGAACACTGAAGCTTTCTTT. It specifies CASISYPGQNTEAFF.

CDR3 coding DNA: TGTGCCAGCAGCTTAGCAGGGAGCTCCTACGAGCAGTACGTC. Protein product: CASSLAGSSYEQYV. The rearrangement links TRBV13 to TRBJ2-7, with D possibly called TRBD1 or TRBD2 (5 bases each). The CDR3 is 14 amino acids. V was shortened by 1 base and J by 0 bases, with 7 bases between the two germline ends. The germline V gene encodes CDR1 PRHDT and CDR2 FYEKMQ (reference sequence).

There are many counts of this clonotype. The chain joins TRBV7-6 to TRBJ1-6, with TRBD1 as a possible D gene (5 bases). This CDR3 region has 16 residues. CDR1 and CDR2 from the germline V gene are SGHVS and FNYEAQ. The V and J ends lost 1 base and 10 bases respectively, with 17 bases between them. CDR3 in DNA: TGTGCCAGCAGCTTAGATGTCAGGGCGCGAACCTCACCCCTCCACTTT. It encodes CASSLDVRARTSPLHF.

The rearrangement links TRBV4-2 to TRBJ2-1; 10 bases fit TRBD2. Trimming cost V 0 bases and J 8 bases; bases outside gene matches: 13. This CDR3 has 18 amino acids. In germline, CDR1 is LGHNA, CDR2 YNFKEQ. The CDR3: CASSQDLGIAGGGDEQFF. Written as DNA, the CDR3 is TGTGCCAGCAGCCAAGATCTAGGAATAGCGGGGGGAGGGGATGAGCAGTTCTTC.

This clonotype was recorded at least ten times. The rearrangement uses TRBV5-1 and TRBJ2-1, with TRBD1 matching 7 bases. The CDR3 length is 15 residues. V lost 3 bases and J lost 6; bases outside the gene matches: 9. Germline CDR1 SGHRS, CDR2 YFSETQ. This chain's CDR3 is CASSSGQVVFNEQFF. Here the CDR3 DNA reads TGCGCCAGCAGCTCAGGACAGGTGGTATTCAATGAGCAGTTCTTC. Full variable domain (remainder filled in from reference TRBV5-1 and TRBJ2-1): KAGVTQTPRYLIKTRGQQVTLSCSPISGHRSVSWYQQTPGQGLQFLFEYFSETQRNKGNFPGRFSGRQFSNSRSEMNVSTLELGDSALYLCASSSGQVVFNEQFFGPGTRLTVL.

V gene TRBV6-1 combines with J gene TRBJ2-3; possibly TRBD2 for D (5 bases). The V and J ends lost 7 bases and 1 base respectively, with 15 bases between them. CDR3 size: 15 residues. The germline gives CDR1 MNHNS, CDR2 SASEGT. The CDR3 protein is CASTRSGAGTDTQYF. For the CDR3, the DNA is TGTGCCAGCACCCGATCCGGAGCGGGCACAGATACGCAGTATTTT.

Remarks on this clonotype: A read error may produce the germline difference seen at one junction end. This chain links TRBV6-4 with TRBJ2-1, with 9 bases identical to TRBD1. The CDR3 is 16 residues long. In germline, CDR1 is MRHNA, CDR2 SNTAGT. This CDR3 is CVSSLGAGTGTFEQFF. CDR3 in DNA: TGTGTCAGCAGTCTGGGAGCCGGGACAGGGACATTTGAGCAGTTCTTC.

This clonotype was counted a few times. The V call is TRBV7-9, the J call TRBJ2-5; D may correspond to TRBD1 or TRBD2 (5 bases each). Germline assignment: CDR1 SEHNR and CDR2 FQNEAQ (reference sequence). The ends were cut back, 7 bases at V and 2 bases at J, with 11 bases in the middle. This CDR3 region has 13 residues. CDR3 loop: CASKGAGQETQYF. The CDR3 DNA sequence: TGTGCCAGCAAAGGGGCGGGTCAAGAGACCCAGTACTTC.

The DNA for the CDR3 is TGTGCCAGCAGTTTAACGGGAGGGCCGGGGGAGCAGTACGTC. Translation gives CASSLTGGPGEQYV. The rearrangement joins TRBV27 to TRBJ2-7; 8 bases are a match to TRBD2. V shed 2 bases, J shed 7 bases, and the junction held 7 bases outside the gene matches. Germline V CDR1 and CDR2: MNHEY, SMNVEV (reference sequence). The CDR3 is 14 amino acids.

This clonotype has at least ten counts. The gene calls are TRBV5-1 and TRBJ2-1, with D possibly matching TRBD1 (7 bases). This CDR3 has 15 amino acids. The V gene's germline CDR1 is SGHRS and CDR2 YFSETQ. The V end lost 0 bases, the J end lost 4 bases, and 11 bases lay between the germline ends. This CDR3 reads CASSLATGTYNEQFF. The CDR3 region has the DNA TGCGCCAGCAGCTTGGCGACAGGGACTTACAATGAGCAGTTCTTC.

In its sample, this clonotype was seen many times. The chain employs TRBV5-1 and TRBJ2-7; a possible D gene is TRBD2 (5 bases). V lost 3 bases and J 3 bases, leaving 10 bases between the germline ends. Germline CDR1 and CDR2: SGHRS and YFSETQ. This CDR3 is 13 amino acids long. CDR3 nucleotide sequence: TGCGCCAGCAGCTCGGGGTCGCTCTACGAGCAGTACTTC. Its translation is CASSSGSLYEQYF. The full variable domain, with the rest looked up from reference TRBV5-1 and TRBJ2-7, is KAGVTQTPRYLIKTRGQQVTLSCSPISGHRSVSWYQQTPGQGLQFLFEYFSETQRNKGNFPGRFSGRQFSNSRSEMNVSTLELGDSALYLCASSSGSLYEQYFGPGTRLTVT.

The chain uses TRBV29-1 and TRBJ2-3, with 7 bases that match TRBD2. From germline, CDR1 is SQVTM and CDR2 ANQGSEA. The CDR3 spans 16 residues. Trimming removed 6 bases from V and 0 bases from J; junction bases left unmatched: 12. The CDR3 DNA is TGCAGCGTGCTCGGAGGGAGGGAAGTTAGCACAGATACGCAGTATTTT. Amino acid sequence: CSVLGGREVSTDTQYF.

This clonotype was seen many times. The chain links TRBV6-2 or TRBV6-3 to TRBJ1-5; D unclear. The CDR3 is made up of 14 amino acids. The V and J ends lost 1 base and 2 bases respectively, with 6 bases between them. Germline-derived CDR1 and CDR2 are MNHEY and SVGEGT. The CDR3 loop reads CASSYWPGNQPQHF. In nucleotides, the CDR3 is TGTGCCAGCAGTTACTGGCCCGGCAATCAGCCCCAGCATTTT.

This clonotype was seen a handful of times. Written as DNA, the CDR3 is TGTGCCAGCAGCCGCCTTCCGACCGACAGGGGAACCCCCATATATTTT. It yields the protein CASSRLPTDRGTPIYF. The genes are TRBV13 and TRBJ1-3; TRBD1 agrees at 8 bases. Trimming cost V 5 bases and J 11 bases; bases outside gene matches: 17. The CDR3 contains 16 residues. Per the germline V gene, CDR1 is PRHDT and CDR2 is FYEKMQ (reference sequence).

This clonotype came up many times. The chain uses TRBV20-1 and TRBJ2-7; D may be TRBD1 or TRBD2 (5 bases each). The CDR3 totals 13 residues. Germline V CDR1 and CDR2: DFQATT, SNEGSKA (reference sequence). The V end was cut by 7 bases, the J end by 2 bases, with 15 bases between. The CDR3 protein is CSGSGTEAYEQYF. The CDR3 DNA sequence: TGCAGTGGGTCCGGGACGGAAGCCTACGAGCAGTACTTC.

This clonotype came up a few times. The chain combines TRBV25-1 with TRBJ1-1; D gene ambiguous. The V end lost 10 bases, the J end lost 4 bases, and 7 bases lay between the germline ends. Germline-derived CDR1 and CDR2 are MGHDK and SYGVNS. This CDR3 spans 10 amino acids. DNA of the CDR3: TGTGCCACCGCCCTCACTGAAGCTTTCTTT. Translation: CATALTEAFF.

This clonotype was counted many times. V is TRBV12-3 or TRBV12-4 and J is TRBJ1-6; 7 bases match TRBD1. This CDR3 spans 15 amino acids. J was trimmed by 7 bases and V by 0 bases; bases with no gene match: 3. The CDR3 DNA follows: TGTGCCAGCAGTTTAGCAGGGACAGCGAATTCACCCCTCCACTTT. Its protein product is CASSLAGTANSPLHF.

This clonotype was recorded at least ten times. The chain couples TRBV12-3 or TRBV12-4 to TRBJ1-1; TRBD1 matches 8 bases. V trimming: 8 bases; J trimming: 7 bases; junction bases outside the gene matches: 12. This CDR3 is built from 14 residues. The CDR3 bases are TGTGCCAGCGGATATGACAGGGGCTCGGGTGAAGCTTTCTTT. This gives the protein CASGYDRGSGEAFF.

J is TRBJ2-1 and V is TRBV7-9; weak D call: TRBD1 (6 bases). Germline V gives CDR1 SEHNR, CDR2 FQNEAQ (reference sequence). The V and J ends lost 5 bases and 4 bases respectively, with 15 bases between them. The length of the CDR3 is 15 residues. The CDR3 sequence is CASSTRQDLYNEQFF. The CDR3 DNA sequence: TGTGCCAGCAGCACCCGACAGGACCTATACAATGAGCAGTTCTTC.

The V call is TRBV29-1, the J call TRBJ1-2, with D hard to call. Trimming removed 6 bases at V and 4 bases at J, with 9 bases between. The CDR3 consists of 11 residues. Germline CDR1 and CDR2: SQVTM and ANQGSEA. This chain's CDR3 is CSVPTTYGYTF. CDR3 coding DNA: TGCAGCGTGCCTACTACCTATGGCTACACCTTC.

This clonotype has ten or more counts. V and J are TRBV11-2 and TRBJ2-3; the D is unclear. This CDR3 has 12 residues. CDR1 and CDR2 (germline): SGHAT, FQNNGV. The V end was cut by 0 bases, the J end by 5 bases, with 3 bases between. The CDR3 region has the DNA TGTGCCAGCAGCTTAGATTTAGATACGCAGTATTTT. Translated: CASSLDLDTQYF.

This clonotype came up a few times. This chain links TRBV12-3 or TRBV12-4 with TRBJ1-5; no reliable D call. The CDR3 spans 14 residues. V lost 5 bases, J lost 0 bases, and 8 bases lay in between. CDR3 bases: TGTGCCAGCAGTATAATCTATAGCAATCAGCCCCAGCATTTT. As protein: CASSIIYSNQPQHF.

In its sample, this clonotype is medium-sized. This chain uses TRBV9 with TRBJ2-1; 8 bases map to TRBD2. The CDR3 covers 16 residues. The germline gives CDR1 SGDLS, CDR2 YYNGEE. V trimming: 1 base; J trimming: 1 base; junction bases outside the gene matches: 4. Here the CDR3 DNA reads TGTGCCAGCAGCGTAAGCGGGAGCGTATCCTACAATGAGCAGTTCTTC. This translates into CASSVSGSVSYNEQFF.

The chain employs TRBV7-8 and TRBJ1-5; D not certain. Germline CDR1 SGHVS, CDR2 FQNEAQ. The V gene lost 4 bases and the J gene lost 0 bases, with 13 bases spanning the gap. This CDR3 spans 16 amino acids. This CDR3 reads CASSSETVYSNQPQHF. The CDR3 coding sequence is TGTGCCAGCAGCTCCGAGACCGTGTATAGCAATCAGCCCCAGCATTTT.